Below are 30 T cell receptor beta chains sequenced from a single sample in a study of blood T cell repertoires in COVID-19. This table comes from immunoSEQ multiplex PCR, and its TCRdb copy is limited to in-frame clones, with some not included. The sample holds 150,000 or so clones, roughly 80% seen once. Sequencing was done on a sample of peripheral blood. These receptors all stem from a woman in her seventies with acute or convalescent COVID-19.

V usage is TRBV7-2 and J usage is TRBJ1-3; perhaps TRBD1 as D (5 bases). CDR1 is SGHTA, CDR2 FQGNSA, per germline. The CDR3 is 18 residues long. The germline V and J ends were trimmed by 1 base and 0 bases, with 16 bases remaining between them. The CDR3 bases are TGTGCCAGCAGCTTAGTGGGGCATGAAGCCGCCTCTGGAAACACCATATATTTT. Its protein is CASSLVGHEAASGNTIYF.

The chain uses TRBV6-6 and TRBJ1-1, with D tentatively TRBD1 (6 bases). Trimming left V 5 bases short and J 4 bases short, with 20 bases between. The germline V gene has CDR1 MNHNY and CDR2 SVGAGI (reference sequence). The CDR3 extends over 16 amino acids. The DNA of the CDR3 is TGTGCCAGCAGTCGAACCGGGACAAGGACTCCCACTGAAGCTTTCTTT. Translated: CASSRTGTRTPTEAFF.

The V call is TRBV3-1 (or the pseudogene TRBV3-2), the J call TRBJ1-1; D is perhaps TRBD1 (6 bases). Deletions cut 4 bases from V and 3 bases from J, with 15 bases between. Germline lookup yields CDR1 LGHDT and CDR2 YNNKEL (reference sequence). This CDR3 region has 15 residues. The CDR3 DNA follows: TGTGCCAGCAGCCCATGGGGGGGCTCGGACACTGAAGCTTTCTTT. It specifies CASSPWGGSDTEAFF.

The chain has TRBV9 and TRBJ1-3, with a tentative D call TRBD1 (5 bases). V was cut by 0 bases and J by 4 bases, with 14 bases left in between. The CDR3 length is 16 residues. Germline V lookup: CDR1 SGDLS, CDR2 YYNGEE. CDR3 DNA sequence: TGTGCCAGCAGCGTAGATATCCAGGGTCGAGGAAACACCATATATTTT. Translated: CASSVDIQGRGNTIYF. The variable domain in full, with the rest retrieved from reference TRBV9 and TRBJ1-3, is DSGVTQTPKHLITATGQRVTLRCSPRSGDLSVYWYQQSLDQGLQFLIQYYNGEERAKGNILERFSAQQFPDLHSELNLSSLELGDSALYFCASSVDIQGRGNTIYFGEGSWLTVV.

The chain employs TRBV7-8 and TRBJ1-4; TRBD1 might be the D (6 bases). Germline V gene data show CDR1 as SGHVS and CDR2 as FQNEAQ. This CDR3 is built from 16 residues. The V and J ends lost 3 bases and 6 bases respectively, with 17 bases between them. This chain's CDR3 is CASSLGSTGTHEKLFF. The CDR3 DNA is TGTGCCAGCAGCTTGGGGAGCACAGGGACGCATGAAAAACTGTTTTTT.

The genes are TRBV28 and TRBJ1-4; D is ambiguous. The CDR3 covers 14 residues. V was clipped by 8 bases and J by 0 bases, with 10 bases between them. Germline V lookup: CDR1 MDHEN, CDR2 SYDVKM. This CDR3 reads CASHPGATNEKLFF. CDR3 DNA sequence: TGTGCCAGCCACCCGGGTGCAACTAATGAAAAACTGTTTTTT.

The rearrangement uses TRBV27 and TRBJ1-1; possible D gene TRBD1, 6 bases. The V gene's germline CDR1 is MNHEY and CDR2 SMNVEV (reference sequence). The CDR3 is made up of 14 amino acids. The V end lost 2 bases, the J end lost 3 bases, and 10 bases lay between the germline ends. This CDR3 reads CASSLGGPDTEAFF. The DNA for the CDR3 is TGTGCCAGCAGTTTAGGGGGCCCGGACACTGAAGCTTTCTTT.

This sequence joins TRBV27 and TRBJ2-1; D is perhaps TRBD2 (5 bases). The germline V gene has CDR1 MNHEY and CDR2 SMNVEV (reference sequence). Deletions cut 6 bases from V and 5 bases from J, with 17 bases between. The CDR3 has 15 amino acids. The CDR3 is CASRTNTGWNNEQFF. CDR3 DNA sequence: TGTGCCAGCAGGACAAATACGGGGTGGAACAATGAGCAGTTCTTC.

This chain uses TRBV5-1 with TRBJ1-1; D unresolved. CDR3 length equals 14 residues. Germline V gene lookup returns CDR1 SGHRS and CDR2 YFSETQ. Trimming shortened V by 4 bases and J by 0 bases, and 10 bases separated the two germline ends. The CDR3 spells CASSAQGVNTEAFF. For the CDR3, the DNA is TGCGCCAGCAGCGCACAAGGAGTGAACACTGAAGCTTTCTTT.

This clone has only one observation. The V gene is TRBV3-1 (or the pseudogene TRBV3-2), the J gene TRBJ2-5; tentatively, D is TRBD1 (5 bases). V shed 2 bases and J shed 5 bases, with 21 bases lying between them. Germline V lookup: CDR1 LGHDT, CDR2 YNNKEL (reference sequence). The CDR3 has 17 residues. CDR3 region: CASSQRTRSLSEETQYF. The CDR3 region has the DNA TGTGCCAGCAGCCAACGGACAAGATCCCTTTCCGAGGAGACCCAGTACTTC.

The J gene is TRBJ2-1, the V gene TRBV7-9; 13 bases are a match to TRBD2. Per germline, CDR1 SEHNR and CDR2 FQNEAQ (reference sequence). With V trimmed by 5 bases and J by 8 bases, 6 bases remained unmatched. The CDR3 runs 15 residues. The chain's CDR3 is CASSTGTSGTHEQFF. The CDR3 coding sequence is TGTGCCAGCAGCACTGGGACTAGCGGGACACATGAGCAGTTCTTC. Based on the CDR3 plus reference TRBV7-9 and TRBJ2-1, the full variable domain is DTGVSQNPRHKITKRGQNVTFRCDPISEHNRLYWYRQTLGQGPEFLTYFQNEAQLEKSRLLSDRFSAERPKGSFSTLEIQRTEQGDSAMYLCASSTGTSGTHEQFFGPGTRLTVL.

V gene TRBV5-4 combines with J gene TRBJ2-1; unclear D gene. Trimming stripped 4 bases from V and 5 bases from J, with 7 bases between. The CDR3 length is 12 residues. Germline CDR1 and CDR2: SGHNT and YYREEE (reference sequence). The CDR3 bases are TGTGCCAGCAGCCTAAAGAACAATGAGCAGTTCTTC. Amino acid sequence: CASSLKNNEQFF.

The chain recombines TRBV5-8 with TRBJ1-6; the match to TRBD1 covers 7 bases. Per the germline V gene, CDR1 is SGHTS and CDR2 is YDEGEE. Losses at the gene ends were 0 bases for V and 8 bases for J; bases not matched to a gene: 5. This CDR3 region has 15 residues. The CDR3 is CASSLGQGGYSPLHF. The DNA for the CDR3 is TGTGCCAGCAGCTTGGGACAGGGAGGATATTCACCCCTCCACTTT.

The chain is built from TRBV28 and TRBJ2-1; 9 positions agree with TRBD1. Looked up from germline, CDR1 is MDHEN and CDR2 is SYDVKM. The CDR3 extends over 15 amino acids. With V trimmed by 3 bases and J by 8 bases, 8 bases remained unmatched. The CDR3 region is CASSFTGTGRDEQFF. The CDR3, as DNA: TGTGCCAGCAGTTTCACCGGGACAGGGAGGGATGAGCAGTTCTTC. The full variable domain, with the rest looked up from reference TRBV28 and TRBJ2-1, is DVKVTQSSRYLVKRTGEKVFLECVQDMDHENMFWYRQDPGLGLRLIYFSYDVKMKEKGDIPEGYSVSREKKERFSLILESASTNQTSMYLCASSFTGTGRDEQFFGPGTRLTVL.

The V and J genes are TRBV5-1 and TRBJ1-4, with 7 bases lining up with TRBD1. V was pared by 0 bases and J by 7 bases, with 3 bases of the junction left unmatched. The CDR3 covers 14 residues. Germline-derived CDR1 and CDR2 are SGHRS and YFSETQ. The CDR3 DNA reads as TGCGCCAGCAGCTTGGGACAGGGTATTGAAAAACTGTTTTTT. Amino acid sequence: CASSLGQGIEKLFF.

The rearrangement links TRBV4-1 to TRBJ2-1, with 14 bases matching TRBD2. The CDR3 runs to 18 residues. V lost 5 bases, J lost 5 bases, and 11 bases stayed unmatched. Germline-derived CDR1 and CDR2 are MGHRA and YSYEKL. In DNA form, the CDR3 reads TGCGCCAGCAGCTTATATTGGACTAGCGGGGGGCTTGACAATGAGCAGTTCTTC. It codes for CASSLYWTSGGLDNEQFF.

This clone appeared a single time. This sequence joins TRBV18 and TRBJ2-2; D not certain. CDR1 is KGHSH, CDR2 LQKENI, per germline. This CDR3 is 15 amino acids long. Between the trimmed V and J ends, which lost 1 base and 0 bases, there was a span of 6 bases. The CDR3, as DNA: TGTGCCAGCTCACCACGTGGAGCGAACACCGGGGAGCTGTTTTTT. Translating gives CASSPRGANTGELFF.

The rearrangement joins TRBV27 to TRBJ1-6, with 8 bases that match TRBD1. Looked up from germline, CDR1 is MNHEY and CDR2 is SMNVEV (reference sequence). The CDR3 length is 16 residues. V was pared by 4 bases and J by 7 bases, with 9 bases of the junction left unmatched. DNA for the CDR3: TGTGCCAGCAGTTCCACGACAGGGGTAGGGAATTCACCCCTCCACTTT. This encodes CASSSTTGVGNSPLHF.

J is TRBJ1-2 and V is TRBV21-1; TRBD1, the table's D call, lacks a check against the DNA. TRBV21-1 is listed as a pseudogene. This CDR3 is 16 amino acids long. DNA of the CDR3: TGTGCCAGCAGCAAAAGGACAGTTAGAGAGGGCTATGGCTACACCTTC. The encoded protein is CASSKRTVREGYGYTF.

The rearrangement links TRBV24-1 to TRBJ1-5; D remains unclear. Germline V gene lookup returns CDR1 KGHDR and CDR2 SFDVKD. The CDR3 covers 18 residues. V was cut by 3 bases and J by 0 bases, with 17 bases left in between. The CDR3 nucleotides read TGTGCCACCAGTGATATACCCGTCAACAGTTATAGCAATCAGCCCCAGCATTTT. This codes for CATSDIPVNSYSNQPQHF.

The chain recombines TRBV5-1 with TRBJ2-2; the match to TRBD1 covers 9 bases. The CDR3 totals 15 residues. The V segment lost 5 bases and the J segment 4 bases; nucleotides outside the gene matches: 6. Germline V CDR1 and CDR2: SGHRS, YFSETQ. The CDR3 loop is CASRPGTGFTGELFF. The DNA of the CDR3 is TGCGCCAGCAGGCCCGGGACAGGGTTCACCGGGGAGCTGTTTTTT.

J is TRBJ1-1 and V is TRBV21-1. TRBV21-1 is an annotated pseudogene. The CDR3 loop spans 17 amino acids. The CDR3 DNA reads as TGTGCCAGCAGCAAAAAAAGTCTGACGGGATCGGACACTGAAGCTTTCTTT. Translation: CASSKKSLTGSDTEAFF.

The chain links TRBV5-1 to TRBJ1-6; TRBD1 agrees at 8 bases. The germline gives CDR1 SGHRS, CDR2 YFSETQ. The CDR3 extends over 14 amino acids. Trimming removed 7 bases from V and 7 bases from J; junction bases left unmatched: 7. CDR3: CASATGGGNSPLHF. The CDR3 DNA reads TGCGCCAGCGCCACAGGGGGTGGAAATTCACCCCTCCACTTT.

The rearrangement links TRBV3-1 (or the pseudogene TRBV3-2) to TRBJ2-7; 7 bases are a match to TRBD2. The V gene's germline CDR1 is LGHDT and CDR2 YNNKEL (reference sequence). The CDR3 has 15 residues. The V and J ends lost 2 bases and 0 bases, in that order; junction bases with no gene match: 4. The CDR3 is CASSQSGVTSYEQYF. DNA of the CDR3: TGTGCCAGCAGCCAAAGCGGGGTGACCTCCTACGAGCAGTACTTC.

The chain uses TRBV5-1 and TRBJ2-1; 7 nucleotides match TRBD2. The CDR3 is 14 residues long. V lost 6 bases, J lost 1 base, and 4 bases stayed unmatched. Germline V gives CDR1 SGHRS, CDR2 YFSETQ. DNA of the CDR3: TGCGCCAGCACTATGGGGGGGTCCTACAATGAGCAGTTCTTC. The encoded protein is CASTMGGSYNEQFF.

The chain has TRBV12-3 or TRBV12-4 and TRBJ2-7, with D tentatively TRBD1 (5 bases). The CDR3 runs 13 residues. The V and J ends lost 1 base and 5 bases respectively, with 9 bases between them. The CDR3, as DNA: TGTGCCAGCAGTTTAGTTGGGGCCCACGAGCAGTACTTC. It codes for CASSLVGAHEQYF.

This clone was counted only a few times. V and J are TRBV7-2 and TRBJ2-7; 10 bases map to TRBD2. This CDR3 spans 15 amino acids. The trim removed 5 bases at V and 1 base at J, leaving 5 bases unmatched. The germline V gene has CDR1 SGHTA and CDR2 FQGNSA. CDR3 sequence: CASSLLAGLSYEQYF. DNA for the CDR3: TGTGCCAGCAGCCTACTAGCGGGGTTATCCTACGAGCAGTACTTC.

A word on this clone: The junction differs from germline at one of its ends, possibly a read error. The chain carries TRBV7-2 and TRBJ1-4; D unclear. The CDR3 extends over 12 amino acids. Germline V gene lookup returns CDR1 SGHTA and CDR2 FQGNSA. CDR3 residues: CASSLRGEKLFF. The CDR3 coding sequence is TGTGCCAGCAGCTTAAGAGGCGAAAAGCTGTTTTTT.

This rearrangement joins TRBV2 to TRBJ2-7, with D uncertain. This CDR3 has 13 amino acids. V was clipped by 7 bases and J by 0 bases, with 10 bases between them. Germline lookup yields CDR1 SNHLY and CDR2 FYNNEI. The CDR3, as DNA: TGTGCCAGCAAGTCCAGGATCTCCTACGAGCAGTACTTC. Encoded protein: CASKSRISYEQYF.

In nucleotides, the CDR3 is TGCGCCAGCAGCCCGCAGGGGATCCCCAATCAGCCCCAGCATTTT. Amino acid sequence: CASSPQGIPNQPQHF. The chain employs TRBV5-1 and TRBJ1-5, with D possibly TRBD1 on 6 matching bases. The V end lost 4 bases, the J end lost 3 bases, and 14 bases lay between the germline ends. From germline, CDR1 is SGHRS and CDR2 YFSETQ. CDR3 size: 15 residues.